The present TCR beta chain was sequenced within a study of shared clonotypes between healthy human individuals. CD45RO-negative CD8 cells positively selected for CCR7 made up the naive population, which excluded terminally differentiated effector memory CD45RA+ cells. Study results and caveats: Memory subsets had estimated richness that was generally smaller than that of naive subsets.

The table came from immunoSEQ multiplex PCR; TCRdb's copy has only in-frame clones and leaves some out. The table includes around 700,000 clones, around 92% detected once. In regard to this clone: The antigen remains unidentified.

Germline V lookup: CDR1 SNHLY, CDR2 FYNNEI. Deletions cut 3 bases from V and 4 bases from J, with 10 bases between. The CDR3 runs to 13 residues. The rearrangement uses TRBV2 and TRBJ2-7; D gene uncertain. Input material: naive CD8+ T cells sorted from blood. This receptor was taken from a young man in good health. CDR3 sequence reads: CASSDNYFYEQYF. The CDR3 DNA is TGTGCCAGCAGTGATAATTATTTTTACGAGCAGTACTTC.